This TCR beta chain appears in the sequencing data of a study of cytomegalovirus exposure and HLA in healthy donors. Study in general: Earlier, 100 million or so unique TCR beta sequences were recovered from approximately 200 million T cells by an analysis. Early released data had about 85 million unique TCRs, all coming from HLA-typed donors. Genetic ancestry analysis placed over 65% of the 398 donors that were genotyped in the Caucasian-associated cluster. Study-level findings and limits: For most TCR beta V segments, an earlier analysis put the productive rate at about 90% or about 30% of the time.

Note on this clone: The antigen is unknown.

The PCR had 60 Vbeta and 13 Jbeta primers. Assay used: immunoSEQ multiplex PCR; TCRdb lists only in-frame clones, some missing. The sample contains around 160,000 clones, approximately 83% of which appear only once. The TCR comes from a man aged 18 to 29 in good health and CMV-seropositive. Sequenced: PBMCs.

The CDR3 loop is CASSGGQGFASSYEQYF. In DNA, the CDR3 is TGCGCCAGCAGCGGCGGACAGGGTTTCGCCTCATCCTACGAGCAGTACTTC. V and J are TRBV5-1 and TRBJ2-7, with 8 bases identical to TRBD1. The CDR3 spans 17 residues. J lost 1 base, V lost 4 bases, and 13 bases had no gene match. Germline CDR1 and CDR2: SGHRS and YFSETQ.